A selection of T cell receptor beta chains follows, all from one sample in a study of T cells in Graves' hyperthyroidism and ophthalmopathy. Using its own MiXCR run on the multiplex PCR reads, TCRdb lists one record per CDR3 protein. The data show over 650,000 distinct CDR3 sequences, about a sixth seen once. The sequenced sample was blood. The receptor source for this set is a man younger than 35 with Graves' hyperthyroidism. CDR3s include the opening cysteine and the closing phenylalanine or tryptophan. Each record gives: clone size, J gene, D gene, V gene, CDR3 protein, CDR3 DNA. D genes are given only for firm matches. Only some rows state a clone size, as once, few, many or a class for expanded clones.

>many|TRBJ1-5|NA|TRBV18
CASSLTDSNQPQHF
TGTGCCAGCTCTTTAACGGATAGCAATCAGCCCCAGCATTTT
>NA|TRBJ2-2|NA|TRBV4-3
CASSQDPGSGELFF
TGCGCCAGCAGCCAAGATCCGGGTTCCGGGGAGCTGTTTTTT
>many|TRBJ2-1|TRBD2|TRBV7-8
CASSSHRQREGRSYNEQFF
TGTGCCAGCAGTTCCCACCGGCAGCGGGAGGGCCGGTCCTACAATGAGCAGTTCTTC
>many|TRBJ1-1|NA|TRBV2
CATVVTMNTEAFF
TGTGCCACCGTTGTCACGATGAACACTGAAGCTTTCTTT
>few|TRBJ2-2|NA|TRBV29-1
CSVFCGHKNTGELFF
TGCAGCGTTTTCTGCGGACACAAGAACACCGGGGAGCTGTTTTTT
>NA|TRBJ1-2|TRBD1|TRBV12-3/TRBV12-4
CASSLVRQGRGYTF
TGTGCCAGCAGTTTGGTGAGACAGGGGCGAGGCTACACCTTC
>NA|TRBJ2-5|TRBD2|TRBV7-9
CASSLSGTGGLADYQETQYF
TGTGCCAGCAGCTTATCCGGGACAGGAGGACTAGCGGACTACCAAGAGACCCAGTACTTC
>few|TRBJ2-2|NA|TRBV7-9
CASSFTGTAGELFF
TGTGCCAGCAGCTTTACCGGGACCGCCGGAGAGCTGTTTTTT
>few|TRBJ1-5|NA|TRBV5-1
CASSLGIGGSNQPQHF
TGCGCCAGCAGCTTGGGAATAGGAGGGAGCAATCAGCCCCAGCATTTT
>NA|TRBJ2-7|NA|TRBV20-1
CSAKGAPNSYEQYF
TGCAGTGCGAAAGGTGCTCCGAACTCCTACGAGCAGTACTTC
>NA|TRBJ2-7|NA|TRBV6-4
CASSDSRGDTSSYEQYF
TGTGCCAGCAGTGACTCTAGGGGGGACACAAGCTCCTACGAGCAGTACTTC
>few|TRBJ2-3|TRBD2|TRBV6-2/TRBV6-3
CASSNPRSGSPDTQYF
TGTGCCAGCAGTAACCCGAGAAGCGGGAGCCCAGATACGCAGTATTTT
>few|TRBJ2-1|NA|TRBV27
CASSPTLLRPYNEQFF
TGTGCCAGCAGTCCGACCTTGCTCAGACCCTACAATGAGCAGTTCTTC
>few|TRBJ2-3|NA|TRBV24-1
CATSDPSSTDTQYF
TGTGCCACCAGTGACCCTTCTAGCACAGATACGCAGTATTTT
>NA|TRBJ2-7|NA|TRBV19
CASRFGDGGRYEQYF
TGTGCCAGTAGGTTCGGCGATGGGGGCCGCTACGAGCAGTACTTC
>many|TRBJ2-7|TRBD1|TRBV20-1
CSARDTRGREQYF
TGCAGTGCTAGAGATACCAGGGGGCGGGAGCAGTACTTC
>NA|TRBJ2-3|NA|TRBV15
CATSRDLGPKIGDTQYF
TGTGCCACCAGCAGAGATTTAGGGCCTAAGATAGGGGATACGCAGTATTTT
>NA|TRBJ2-3|TRBD2|TRBV11-3
CASSFRTGGPNTDTQYF
TGTGCCAGCAGCTTCCGAACGGGAGGGCCGAACACAGATACGCAGTATTTT
>many|TRBJ2-1|NA|TRBV4-1
CASSHGGDYNEQFF
TGCGCCAGCAGCCACGGCGGGGATTACAATGAGCAGTTCTTC
>few|TRBJ2-5|NA|TRBV6-1
CASSPPGTDGTQYF
TGTGCCAGCAGTCCCCCTGGGACGGATGGGACCCAGTACTTC
>few|TRBJ1-1|NA|TRBV6-4
CASSHTQGSEAFF
TGTGCCAGCAGTCATACACAGGGCAGCGAAGCTTTCTTT
>NA|TRBJ1-2|NA|TRBV20-1
CSARRLFGASANYGYTF
TGCAGTGCTAGACGACTCTTCGGGGCGTCAGCTAACTATGGCTACACCTTC
>many|TRBJ1-1|NA|TRBV12-3/TRBV12-4
CASKPTGRMNTEAFF
TGTGCCAGCAAGCCAACGGGACGGATGAACACTGAAGCTTTCTTT
>NA|TRBJ2-1|NA|TRBV29-1
CSVESQDPRNEQFF
TGCAGCGTTGAGAGTCAGGACCCGCGAAATGAGCAGTTCTTC
>NA|TRBJ2-5|NA|TRBV13
CASSQGPVPQETQYF
TGTGCCAGCAGTCAAGGCCCTGTCCCTCAAGAGACCCAGTACTTC
>NA|TRBJ2-3|NA|TRBV7-9
CASTKMGGAFVDTQYF
TGTGCCAGCACCAAAATGGGGGGAGCCTTTGTGGATACGCAGTATTTT
>many|TRBJ1-5|TRBD1|TRBV28
CASSRPPWTGYNQPQHF
TGTGCCAGCAGCCGACCCCCCTGGACAGGTTACAATCAGCCCCAGCATTTT
>many|TRBJ2-1|NA|TRBV28
CASTIGSGDNEQFF
TGTGCCAGCACCATAGGCTCGGGGGACAATGAGCAGTTCTTC
>few|TRBJ2-3|TRBD2|TRBV30
CAWSSGLAVKSDTQYF
TGTGCCTGGAGTTCGGGACTAGCCGTCAAGTCAGATACGCAGTATTTT
>few|TRBJ1-2|NA|TRBV6-2/TRBV6-3
CASRHDRNYGYTF
TGTGCCAGCAGACATGACAGGAACTATGGCTACACCTTC
>few|TRBJ2-6|NA|TRBV30
CAWINGDHSGANVLTF
TGTGCCTGGATTAATGGGGATCACTCTGGGGCCAACGTCCTGACTTTC
>many|TRBJ1-5|NA|TRBV3-1
CASSQDGASNQPQHF
TGTGCCAGCAGCCAAGATGGGGCAAGCAATCAGCCCCAGCATTTT
>many|TRBJ2-3|TRBD2|TRBV28
CASTPPRGAGTDTQYF
TGTGCCAGCACCCCCCCGCGGGGGGCTGGCACAGATACGCAGTATTTT
>many|TRBJ1-2|NA|TRBV5-1
CASSPYTGTSNYGYTF
TGCGCCAGCAGCCCCTACACAGGTACATCCAACTATGGCTACACCTTC
>NA|TRBJ2-1|NA|TRBV29-1
CSVLRNTMAEQFF
TGCAGCGTTCTAAGAAACACCATGGCTGAGCAGTTCTTC
>NA|TRBJ2-7|NA|TRBV3-2
CASRPRRPSYEQHF
TGTGCCAGCAGACCCAGACGTCCGTCCTACGAGCAGCACTTC
>many|TRBJ2-3|NA|TRBV2
CASQPPRRKGPDTQYF
TGTGCCAGTCAACCCCCGCGGCGCAAGGGGCCAGATACGCAGTATTTT
>many|TRBJ2-3|TRBD1|TRBV11-2
CASSGSAGQGAEDTQYF
TGTGCCAGCAGCGGTAGTGCGGGACAGGGGGCGGAAGATACGCAGTATTTT
>few|TRBJ1-1|NA|TRBV3-1
CASSQVPRENTEAFF
TGTGCCAGCAGCCAAGTACCCAGGGAAAACACTGAAGCTTTCTTT
>NA|TRBJ2-1|TRBD1|TRBV7-2
CASSQGRTGFVGEQFF
TGCGCCAGCAGCCAAGGTCGGACAGGGTTCGTGGGGGAGCAGTTCTTC
>few|TRBJ2-2|NA|TRBV3-1
CASSQNPGDGELFF
TGTGCCAGCAGCCAAAACCCGGGGGACGGGGAGCTGTTTTTT
>NA|TRBJ2-5|TRBD2|TRBV28
CASTRSAGEETQYF
TGTGCCAGCACTCGAAGCGCGGGGGAAGAGACCCAGTACTTC
>many|TRBJ2-1|NA|TRBV28
CASSWARRSYNEQFF
TGTGCCAGCAGTTGGGCACGAAGGTCCTACAATGAGCAGTTCTTC
>few|TRBJ1-2|TRBD1|TRBV5-8
CASRKGTGAYNYGYTF
TGTGCCAGCAGGAAGGGAACAGGGGCATACAACTATGGCTACACCTTC